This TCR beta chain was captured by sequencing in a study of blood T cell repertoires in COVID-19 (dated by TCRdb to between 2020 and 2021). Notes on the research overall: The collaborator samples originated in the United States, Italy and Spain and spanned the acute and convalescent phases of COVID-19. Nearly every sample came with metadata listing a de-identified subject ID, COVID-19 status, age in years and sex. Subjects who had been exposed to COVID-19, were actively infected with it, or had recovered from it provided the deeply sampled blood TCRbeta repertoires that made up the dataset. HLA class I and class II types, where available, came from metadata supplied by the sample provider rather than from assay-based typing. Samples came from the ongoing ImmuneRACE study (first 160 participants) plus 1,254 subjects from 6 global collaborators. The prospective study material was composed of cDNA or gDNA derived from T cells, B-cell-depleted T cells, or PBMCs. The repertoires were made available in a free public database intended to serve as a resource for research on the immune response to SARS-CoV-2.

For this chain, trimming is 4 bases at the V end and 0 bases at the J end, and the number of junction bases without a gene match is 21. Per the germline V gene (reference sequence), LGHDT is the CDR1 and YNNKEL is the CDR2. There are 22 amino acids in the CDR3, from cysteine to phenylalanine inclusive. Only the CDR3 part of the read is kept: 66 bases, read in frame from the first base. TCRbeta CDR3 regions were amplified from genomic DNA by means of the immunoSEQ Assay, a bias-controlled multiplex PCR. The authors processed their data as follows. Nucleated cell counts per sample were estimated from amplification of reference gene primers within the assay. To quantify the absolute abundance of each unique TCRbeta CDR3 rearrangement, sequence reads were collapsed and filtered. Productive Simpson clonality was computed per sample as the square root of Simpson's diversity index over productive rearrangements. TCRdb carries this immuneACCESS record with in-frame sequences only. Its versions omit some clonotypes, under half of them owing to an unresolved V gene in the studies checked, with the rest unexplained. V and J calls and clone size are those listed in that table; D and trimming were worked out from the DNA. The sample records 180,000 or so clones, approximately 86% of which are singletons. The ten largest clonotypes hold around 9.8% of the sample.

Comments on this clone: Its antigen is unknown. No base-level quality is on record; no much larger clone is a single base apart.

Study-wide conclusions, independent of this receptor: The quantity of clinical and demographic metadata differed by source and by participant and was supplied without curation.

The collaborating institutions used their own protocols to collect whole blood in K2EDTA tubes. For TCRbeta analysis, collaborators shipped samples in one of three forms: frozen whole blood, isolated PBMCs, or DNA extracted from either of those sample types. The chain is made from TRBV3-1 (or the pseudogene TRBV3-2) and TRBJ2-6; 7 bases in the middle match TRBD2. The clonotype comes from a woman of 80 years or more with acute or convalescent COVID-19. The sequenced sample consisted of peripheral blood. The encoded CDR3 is CASSPTAPSGSGTYSGANVLTF. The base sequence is TGTGCCAGCAGCCCGACAGCCCCTAGCGGAAGCGGAACCTACTCTGGGGCCAACGTCCTGACTTTC.